Following are 8 T cell receptor beta chains from one sample sequenced in a study of OX40 agonist ivuxolimab in advanced cancers. Sequencing used immunoSEQ multiplex PCR; TCRdb keeps in-frame clones, though not all of them. Of 30,000 or so clones listed, roughly four fifths were seen once; the top ten hold about 25%. The sample in question was CD4+ or CD8+ T cells sorted from blood, obtained in a trial of the OX40 agonist ivuxolimab. These receptor sequences come from an adult with an advanced solid tumor such as melanoma, head and neck, liver or kidney cancer.

V usage is TRBV21-1 and J usage is TRBJ2-7; TRBD2, the table's D call, was not compared with the DNA. TRBV21-1 is labeled a pseudogene. The CDR3 has 20 residues. The CDR3 reads CARDNMGLAGGPRYTYEQYF. The CDR3 bases are TGTGCCAGGGATAACATGGGACTAGCGGGAGGGCCTCGATATACCTACGAGCAGTACTTC.

The genes are TRBV4-1 and TRBJ2-1; 16 bases map to TRBD2. The germline V gene encodes CDR1 MGHRA and CDR2 YSYEKL. Unmatched junction bases numbered 6, after V lost 0 bases and J lost 13 bases. This CDR3 contains 16 residues. CDR3 coding DNA: TGCGCCAGCAGCCAAGACCCGGGACTAGCGGGAGGGCCCCAGTTCTTC. It codes for CASSQDPGLAGGPQFF.

The chain couples TRBV13 to TRBJ2-1; D may match TRBD1 or TRBD2 (5 bases each). Per the germline V gene, CDR1 is PRHDT and CDR2 is FYEKMQ (reference sequence). Trimming pared 4 bases from V and 12 bases from J, leaving 19 bases between. This CDR3 contains 14 residues. The CDR3 nucleotides are TGTGCCAGCAGCTCCACCGGGACGCTCCCGGGGCAGTTCTTC. Its translation is CASSSTGTLPGQFF.

This clone was seen more than once but under ten times. V and J are TRBV7-8 and TRBJ2-1; TRBD2 aligns across 9 bases. The CDR3 is 15 residues long. The germline V gene encodes CDR1 SGHVS and CDR2 FQNEAQ. Germline trimming cut 4 bases from V and 6 bases from J; bases unmatched to any gene: 7. CDR3 nucleotides: TGTGCCAGCAGCTCCTTAGCGGGGGCAGGCAATGAGCAGTTCTTC. It encodes CASSSLAGAGNEQFF.

The CDR3 region is CASSQDWGGATEQYF. In DNA, the CDR3 is TGTGCCAGCAGCCAAGACTGGGGGGGGGCGACCGAGCAGTACTTC. The V gene is TRBV14, the J gene TRBJ2-7, with D maybe TRBD2 (7 bases). The V gene's germline CDR1 is SGHDN and CDR2 FVKESK. Deletions cut 0 bases from V and 6 bases from J, with 15 bases between. This CDR3 is 15 amino acids long.

V is TRBV25-1 and J is TRBJ1-4, with D hard to call. The V and J ends lost 1 base and 5 bases respectively, with 11 bases between them. The CDR3 extends over 15 amino acids. The germline CDR1 and CDR2 sequences are MGHDK and SYGVNS. The CDR3 sequence: CASSELDGNNEKLFF. CDR3 bases: TGTGCCAGCAGTGAATTGGACGGGAACAATGAAAAACTGTTTTTT.

The J gene is TRBJ1-6, the V gene TRBV10-2; D is undetermined. V was pared by 3 bases and J by 1 base, with 16 bases between. CDR3 size: 18 residues. Germline CDR1 WSHSY, CDR2 SAAADI. Here the CDR3 DNA reads TGCGCCAGCAGTGATGCGGACCCATCGAGGTCCTATAATTCACCCCTCCACTTT. Protein product: CASSDADPSRSYNSPLHF.

The CDR3 protein is CASSIGQGLPHGYTF. CDR3 DNA sequence: TGTGCCAGTAGTATCGGGCAGGGGCTTCCCCATGGCTACACCTTC. This sequence joins TRBV19 and TRBJ1-2, with D maybe TRBD1 (6 bases). The CDR3 loop spans 15 amino acids. Germline V gene data show CDR1 as LNHDA and CDR2 as SQIVND (reference sequence). V lost 3 bases, J lost 6 bases, and 17 bases lay in between.